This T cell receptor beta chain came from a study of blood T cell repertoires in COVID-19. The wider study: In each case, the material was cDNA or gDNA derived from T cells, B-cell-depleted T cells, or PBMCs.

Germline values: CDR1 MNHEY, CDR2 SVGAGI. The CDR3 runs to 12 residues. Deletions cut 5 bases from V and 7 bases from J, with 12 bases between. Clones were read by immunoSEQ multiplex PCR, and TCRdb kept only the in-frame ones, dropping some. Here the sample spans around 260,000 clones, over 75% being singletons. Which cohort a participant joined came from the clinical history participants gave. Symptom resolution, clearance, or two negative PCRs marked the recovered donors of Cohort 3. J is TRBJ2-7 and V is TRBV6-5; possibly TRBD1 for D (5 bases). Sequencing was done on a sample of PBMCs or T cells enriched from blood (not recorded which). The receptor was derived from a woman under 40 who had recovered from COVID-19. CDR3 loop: CASSQGHLEQYF. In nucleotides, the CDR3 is TGTGCCAGCAGTCAGGGCCATCTAGAGCAGTACTTC.